This T cell receptor (beta chain) was found in a study of beta chain features in type 1 diabetes. Overall study results and limits: Type 1 diabetes patients showed fewer insertions and more deletions at VDJ junctions.

V lost 1 base, J lost 1 base, and 14 bases lay in between. The CDR3 is 17 amino acids. Per germline, CDR1 LGHNA and CDR2 YNFKEQ. Since all of the isolated RNA was reverse transcribed, expressed TCRB transcripts were what got sequenced. Sequencing of naive, central memory and regulatory T cell samples gave an average of about 3.57 million reads. Using immunoSEQ multiplex PCR, the repertoire was profiled, and TCRdb retains in-frame clones only, with some absent. This sample has more than 300,000 clones, with less than 10% found just once. Each sorted population was over 98% pure. This clone showed up just a few times. Its antigen remains unknown.

This sequence was found in a young woman in good health. The sequencing input was central memory CD4+ T cells from blood. The genes are TRBV4-2 and TRBJ1-5, with TRBD1 as a possible D gene (5 bases). Here the CDR3 reads CASSQADRFWSNQPQHF. The CDR3 nucleotides read TGTGCCAGCAGCCAAGCAGACAGATTTTGGAGCAATCAGCCCCAGCATTTT.